The next 8 T cell receptor beta chains were all read from a single sample in a study of cytomegalovirus exposure and HLA in healthy donors. The PCR was carried out with 60 Vbeta primers and 13 Jbeta primers. Data came from immunoSEQ multiplex PCR; TCRdb stores just in-frame clones and leaves some out. The sample shows about 190,000 clones, approximately 79% of them seen only once. Sequencing was done on a sample of PBMCs. Receptors were obtained from a man aged 35-49 years in good health and CMV-seropositive.

Only one count was recorded for this clone. The junction and the germline gene differ at one end; a read error may be behind it. The genes are TRBV7-9 and TRBJ1-5; tentatively, D is TRBD1 (6 bases). CDR1 is SEHNR and CDR2 is FQNEAQ in the germline V gene (reference sequence). The length of the CDR3 is 11 residues. The CDR3 nucleotides read TGTTCCAGCAGCTTAGGGGGGCACCAGCATTTT. This sequence encodes CSSSLGGHQHF.

The chain employs TRBV2 and TRBJ2-1; 7 positions match TRBD2. The CDR3 spans 14 residues. The germline gives CDR1 SNHLY, CDR2 FYNNEI. V lost 7 bases and J lost 4; bases outside the gene matches: 7. This CDR3 reads CASTWGGVYNEQFF. CDR3 sequence (DNA): TGTGCCAGCACCTGGGGGGGGGTTTACAATGAGCAGTTCTTC.

Concerning this clone itself: A read error may produce the germline difference seen at one junction end. The chain employs TRBV6-6 and TRBJ2-1; 14 bases line up with TRBD2. The CDR3 contains 15 residues. In germline, CDR1 is MNHNY, CDR2 SVGAGI (reference sequence). CDR3 loop: CVSSGLAGGVYEQFF. The CDR3 nucleotides are TGTGTCAGCAGTGGACTAGCGGGGGGCGTCTATGAGCAGTTCTTC.

The rearrangement uses TRBV7-9 and TRBJ2-1; 7 positions agree with TRBD1. The CDR3 has 15 amino acids. The V gene end was trimmed by 5 bases and the J gene end by 4 bases; junction bases not matched to a gene: 8. Germline V CDR1 and CDR2: SEHNR, FQNEAQ (reference sequence). DNA of the CDR3: TGTGCCAGCAGCCTCCGACAGGGAGCATACAATGAGCAGTTCTTC. Translation: CASSLRQGAYNEQFF. The whole variable domain, remainder taken from reference TRBV7-9 and TRBJ2-1, is DTGVSQNPRHKITKRGQNVTFRCDPISEHNRLYWYRQTLGQGPEFLTYFQNEAQLEKSRLLSDRFSAERPKGSFSTLEIQRTEQGDSAMYLCASSLRQGAYNEQFFGPGTRLTVL.

V is TRBV7-9 and J is TRBJ2-7; the match to TRBD1 covers 12 bases. The germline CDR1 and CDR2 sequences are SEHNR and FQNEAQ (reference sequence). CDR3 size: 15 residues. Unmatched junction bases numbered 6, after V lost 1 base and J lost 8 bases. The CDR3 loop reads CASSLGGQGADKQYF. The DNA for the CDR3 is TGTGCCAGCAGCTTAGGGGGACAGGGGGCGGACAAGCAGTACTTC.

The sample holds a few counts of this clone. This chain joins TRBV29-1 and TRBJ1-3; D is ambiguous. The ends were cut back, 5 bases at V and 0 bases at J, with 8 bases in the middle. The germline CDR1 and CDR2 sequences are SQVTM and ANQGSEA. The length of the CDR3 is 13 residues. The CDR3 nucleotides read TGCAGCGTTCATCTAAGCTCTGGAAACACCATATATTTT. Translated, it gives CSVHLSSGNTIYF.

As regards this clone: Germline is not matched at one junction end, which may reflect a read error. This rearrangement joins TRBV30 to TRBJ2-7; TRBD2 might be the D (6 bases). Germline assignment: CDR1 GTSNPN and CDR2 SVGIG (reference sequence). The CDR3 sequence is 13 residues long. CDR3 protein: CARSRDSNVEQYF. In DNA form, the CDR3 reads TGTGCCCGGAGCCGGGACTCAAATGTCGAGCAGTACTTC. The full variable domain, with the rest looked up from reference TRBV30 and TRBJ2-7, is SQTIHQWPATLVQPVGSPLSLECTVEGTSNPNLYWYRQAAGRGLQLLFYSVGIGQISSEVPQNLSASRPQDRQFILSSKKLLLSDSGFYLCARSRDSNVEQYFGPGTRLTVT.

The rearrangement joins TRBV7-9 to TRBJ2-7, with D maybe TRBD1 (5 bases). Trimming removed 8 bases at V and 2 bases at J, with 10 bases between. The CDR3 covers 12 residues. CDR1 SEHNR and CDR2 FQNEAQ come from the germline V gene (reference sequence). The CDR3 protein is CASGAGTYEQYF. In DNA form, the CDR3 reads TGTGCCAGCGGTGCAGGGACCTACGAGCAGTACTTC.